This passage covers 9 T cell receptor beta chains from one sample sequenced in a study of cytomegalovirus exposure and HLA in healthy donors. The PCR employed 60 Vbeta primers together with 13 Jbeta primers. Sequencing used immunoSEQ multiplex PCR; TCRdb keeps in-frame clones, though not all of them. The top ten clones hold 4% to 5% of a sample with fewer than 250,000 clones, about 77% of them seen once. The specimen was PBMCs. The receptors derive from a man aged 25 to 40 in good health and CMV-seropositive.

This sequence joins TRBV10-3 and TRBJ2-2; 11 nucleotides agree with TRBD2. This CDR3 spans 14 amino acids. With 10 bases clipped from V and 5 bases from J, the junction kept 6 bases outside the gene matches. Germline V gene sequence: CDR1 ENHRY, CDR2 SYGVKD. The CDR3 sequence: CATTTSGTTGELFF. The CDR3 region has the DNA TGTGCCACTACGACTAGCGGGACGACCGGGGAGCTGTTTTTT.

Here the CDR3 reads CASSQTPSPAYEQYF. The CDR3 region has the DNA TGCGCCAGCAGCCAGACTCCTTCCCCGGCCTACGAGCAGTACTTC. The chain is built from TRBV4-1 and TRBJ2-7; no clear D. V gave up 3 bases and J gave up 2 bases, with 14 bases separating them. The V gene's germline CDR1 is MGHRA and CDR2 YSYEKL. This CDR3 is 15 amino acids long.

About this clone: A junction end diverges from the germline sequence, so it may reflect a read error. Other nucleotide sequences from this sample produce the same CDR3. This chain uses TRBV5-1 with TRBJ2-3; 9 bases map to TRBD1. This CDR3 contains 15 residues. Germline assignment: CDR1 SGHRS and CDR2 YFSETQ. CDR3 sequence reads: CASSLGTGFRDTQYF. CDR3 nucleotides: TGCGCCAGTAGCTTGGGGACAGGGTTCAGAGATACGCAGTATTTT.

This rearrangement joins TRBV4-1 to TRBJ1-4, with D unclear. V was clipped by 0 bases and J by 8 bases, with 13 bases between them. This CDR3 is 15 amino acids long. Germline V gives CDR1 MGHRA, CDR2 YSYEKL. The CDR3 bases are TGCGCCAGCAGCCAAGATTTCGGTTTCCCCGAAAAACTGTTTTTT. It translates to CASSQDFGFPEKLFF.

This clone was counted a few times. V and J are TRBV7-2 and TRBJ1-5, with D perhaps matching TRBD1 (6 bases). The CDR3 totals 14 residues. Germline values: CDR1 SGHTA, CDR2 FQGNSA. Trimming pared 8 bases from V and 2 bases from J, leaving 13 bases between. CDR3 coding DNA: TGTGCCAGCGCGACAGGTCTTGGCAATCAGCCCCAGCATTTT. This gives the protein CASATGLGNQPQHF. Drawing the rest from reference TRBV7-2 and TRBJ1-5, the complete variable domain is GAGVSQSPSNKVTEKGKDVELRCDPISGHTALYWYRQSLGQGLEFLIYFQGNSAPDKSGLPSDRFSAERTGGSVSTLTIQRTQQEDSAVYLCASATGLGNQPQHFGDGTRLSIL.

The V gene is TRBV19, the J gene TRBJ1-2; perhaps TRBD1 as D (6 bases). Germline V lookup: CDR1 LNHDA, CDR2 SQIVND (reference sequence). Trimming removed 6 bases from V and 5 bases from J, with 13 bases in between. The CDR3 covers 13 residues. The CDR3 is CASRPTGNYGYTF. As DNA, the CDR3 is TGTGCCAGTAGGCCCACAGGGAATTATGGCTACACCTTC.

This chain uses TRBV7-2 with TRBJ1-1; a possible D gene is TRBD1 (6 bases). V lost 5 bases and J 4 bases, leaving 17 bases between the germline ends. CDR1 is SGHTA, CDR2 FQGNSA, per germline. The CDR3 length is 15 residues. In DNA form, the CDR3 reads TGTGCCAGCAGCCCTTACGGGGGGGCCTTCACTGAAGCTTTCTTT. It codes for CASSPYGGAFTEAFF.

This clone was detected only once. The gene calls are TRBV29-1 and TRBJ2-3; a possible D gene is TRBD1 (6 bases). Trimming shortened V by 6 bases and J by 3 bases, and 22 bases separated the two germline ends. The CDR3 has 16 amino acids. Germline V gene lookup returns CDR1 SQVTM and CDR2 ANQGSEA. Written as DNA, the CDR3 is TGCAGCGTGTTCCCCCGGGCCCTCCAGGGGACAGATACGCAGTATTTT. It is translated as CSVFPRALQGTDTQYF.

The chain's CDR3 is CASTLGTGGYGYTF. DNA of the CDR3: TGTGCCAGCACTCTCGGGACAGGGGGGTATGGCTACACCTTC. The V gene is TRBV11-2, the J gene TRBJ1-2, with 11 bases matching TRBD1. Looked up from germline, CDR1 is SGHAT and CDR2 is FQNNGV. The CDR3 sequence is 14 residues long. V gave up 7 bases and J gave up 5 bases; unmatched junction bases: 6. The full variable domain, with the rest looked up from reference TRBV11-2 and TRBJ1-2, is EAGVAQSPRYKIIEKRQSVAFWCNPISGHATLYWYQQILGQGPKLLIQFQNNGVVDDSQLPKDRFSAERLKGVDSTLKIQPAKLEDSAVYLCASTLGTGGYGYTFGSGTRLTVV.